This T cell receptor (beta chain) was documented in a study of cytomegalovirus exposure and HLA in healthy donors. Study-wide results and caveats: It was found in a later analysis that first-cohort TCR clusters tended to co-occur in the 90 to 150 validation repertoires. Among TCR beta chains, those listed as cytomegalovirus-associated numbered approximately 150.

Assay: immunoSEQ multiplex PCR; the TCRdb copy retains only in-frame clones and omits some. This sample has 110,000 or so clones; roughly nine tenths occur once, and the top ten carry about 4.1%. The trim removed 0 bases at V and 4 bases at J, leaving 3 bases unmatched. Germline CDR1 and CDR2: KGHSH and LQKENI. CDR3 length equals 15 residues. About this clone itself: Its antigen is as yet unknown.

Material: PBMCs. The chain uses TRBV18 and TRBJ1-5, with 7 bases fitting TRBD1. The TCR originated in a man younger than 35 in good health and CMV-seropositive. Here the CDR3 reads CASSPPGDRNQPQHF. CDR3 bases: TGTGCCAGCTCACCACCGGGGGACAGAAATCAGCCCCAGCATTTT.